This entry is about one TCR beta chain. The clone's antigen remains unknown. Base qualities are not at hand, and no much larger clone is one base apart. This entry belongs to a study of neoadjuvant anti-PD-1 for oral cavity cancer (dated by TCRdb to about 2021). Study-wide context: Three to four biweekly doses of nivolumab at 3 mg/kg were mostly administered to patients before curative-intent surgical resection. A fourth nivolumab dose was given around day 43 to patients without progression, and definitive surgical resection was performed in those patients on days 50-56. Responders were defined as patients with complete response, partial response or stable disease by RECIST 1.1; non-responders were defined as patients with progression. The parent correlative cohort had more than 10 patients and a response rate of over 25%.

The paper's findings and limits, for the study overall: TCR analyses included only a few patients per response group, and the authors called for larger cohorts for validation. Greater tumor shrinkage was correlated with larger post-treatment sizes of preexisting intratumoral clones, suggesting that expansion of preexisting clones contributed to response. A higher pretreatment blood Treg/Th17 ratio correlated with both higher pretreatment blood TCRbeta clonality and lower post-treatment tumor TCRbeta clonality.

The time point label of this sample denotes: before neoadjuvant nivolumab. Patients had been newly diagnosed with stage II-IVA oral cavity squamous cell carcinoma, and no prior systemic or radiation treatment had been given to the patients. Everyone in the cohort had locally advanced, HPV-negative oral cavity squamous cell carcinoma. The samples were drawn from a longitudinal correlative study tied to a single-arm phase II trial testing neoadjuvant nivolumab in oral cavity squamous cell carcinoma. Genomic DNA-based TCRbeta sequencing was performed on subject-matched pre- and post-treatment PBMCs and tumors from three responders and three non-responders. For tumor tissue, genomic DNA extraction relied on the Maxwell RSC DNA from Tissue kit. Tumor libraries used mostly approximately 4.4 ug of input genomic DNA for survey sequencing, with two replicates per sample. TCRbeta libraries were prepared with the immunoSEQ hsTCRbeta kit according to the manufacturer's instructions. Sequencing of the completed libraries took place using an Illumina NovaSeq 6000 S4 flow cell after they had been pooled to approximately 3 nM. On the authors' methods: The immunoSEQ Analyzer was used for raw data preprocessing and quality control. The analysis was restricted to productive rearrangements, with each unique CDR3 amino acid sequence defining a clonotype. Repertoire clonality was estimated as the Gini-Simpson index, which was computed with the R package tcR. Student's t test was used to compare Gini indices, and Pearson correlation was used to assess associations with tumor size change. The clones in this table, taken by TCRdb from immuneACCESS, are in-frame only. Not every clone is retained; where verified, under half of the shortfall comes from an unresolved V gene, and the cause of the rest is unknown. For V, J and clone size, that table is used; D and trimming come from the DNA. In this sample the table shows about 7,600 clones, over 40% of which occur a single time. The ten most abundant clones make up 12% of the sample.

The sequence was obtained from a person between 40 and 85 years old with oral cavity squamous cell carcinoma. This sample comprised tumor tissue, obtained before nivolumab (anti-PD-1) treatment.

Here the CDR3 is given as CASNAARVRGRGNTEAFF. The nucleotides are TGTGCCAGTAACGCGGCTAGGGTAAGGGGGCGGGGGAACACTGAAGCTTTCTTT. The sequence is built from TRBV19 and TRBJ1-1; TRBD1 agrees with 7 junctional bases. There are 18 amino acids in the CDR3, from cysteine to phenylalanine inclusive. This entry keeps only the CDR3 DNA: 54 bases, framed from base 1. The germline V gene (reference sequence) sets CDR1 to LNHDA and CDR2 to SQIVND. V lost 7 bases and J lost 1 base, and the count of bases not matched to a germline gene is 18.